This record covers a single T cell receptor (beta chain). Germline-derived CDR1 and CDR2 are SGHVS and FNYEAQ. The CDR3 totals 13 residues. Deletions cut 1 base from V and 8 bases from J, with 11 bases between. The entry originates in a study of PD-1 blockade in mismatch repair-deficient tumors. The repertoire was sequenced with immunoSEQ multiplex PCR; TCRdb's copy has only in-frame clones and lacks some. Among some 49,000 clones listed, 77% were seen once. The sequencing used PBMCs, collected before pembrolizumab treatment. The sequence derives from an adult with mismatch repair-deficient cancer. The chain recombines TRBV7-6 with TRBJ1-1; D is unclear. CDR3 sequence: CASSLGTETEAFF. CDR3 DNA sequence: TGTGCCAGCAGCTTAGGTACGGAGACAGAAGCTTTCTTT.